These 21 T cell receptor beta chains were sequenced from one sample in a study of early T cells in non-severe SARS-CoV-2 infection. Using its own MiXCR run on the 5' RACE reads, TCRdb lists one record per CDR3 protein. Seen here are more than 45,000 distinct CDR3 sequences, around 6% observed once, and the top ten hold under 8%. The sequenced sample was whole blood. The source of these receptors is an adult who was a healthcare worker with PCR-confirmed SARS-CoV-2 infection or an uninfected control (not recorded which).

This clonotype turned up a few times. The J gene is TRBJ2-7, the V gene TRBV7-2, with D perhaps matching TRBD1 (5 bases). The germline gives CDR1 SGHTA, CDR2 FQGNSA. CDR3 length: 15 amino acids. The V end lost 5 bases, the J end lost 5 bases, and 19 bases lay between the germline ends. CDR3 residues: CASSAALLRGNEQYF. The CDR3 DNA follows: TGTGCCAGCAGCGCCGCTTTGTTAAGGGGAAACGAGCAGTACTTC.

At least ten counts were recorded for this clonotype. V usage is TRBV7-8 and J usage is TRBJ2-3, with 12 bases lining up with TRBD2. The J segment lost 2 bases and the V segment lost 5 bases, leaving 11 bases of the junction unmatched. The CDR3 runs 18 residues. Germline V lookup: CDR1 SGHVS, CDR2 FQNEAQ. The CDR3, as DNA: TGTGCCAGCAGCGTAACTAGCGGGAGGCGAATCTTCACAGATACGCAGTATTTT. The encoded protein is CASSVTSGRRIFTDTQYF.

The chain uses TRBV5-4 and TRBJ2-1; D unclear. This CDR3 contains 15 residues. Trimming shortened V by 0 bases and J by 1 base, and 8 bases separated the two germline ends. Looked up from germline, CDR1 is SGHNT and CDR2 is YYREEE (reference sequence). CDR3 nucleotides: TGTGCCAGCAGCTTGGTCACGGCGTCCTACAATGAGCAGTTCTTC. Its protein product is CASSLVTASYNEQFF. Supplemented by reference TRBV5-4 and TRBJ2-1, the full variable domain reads ETGVTQSPTHLIKTRGQQVTLRCSSQSGHNTVSWYQQALGQGPQFIFQYYREEENGRGNFPPRFSGLQFPNYSSELNVNALELDDSALYLCASSLVTASYNEQFFGPGTRLTVL.

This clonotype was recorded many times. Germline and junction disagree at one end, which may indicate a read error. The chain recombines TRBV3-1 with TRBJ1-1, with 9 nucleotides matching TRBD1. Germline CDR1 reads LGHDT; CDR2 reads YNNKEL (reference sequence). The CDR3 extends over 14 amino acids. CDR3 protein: CASSQWTGETEVFF. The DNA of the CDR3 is TGTGCCAGCAGCCAATGGACAGGGGAAACTGAAGTTTTCTTT.

The CDR3 DNA is TGCGCCAGCAGCTTCGGGTCCCTGGAGCGTGGCTACACCTTC. It specifies CASSFGSLERGYTF. The V call is TRBV5-1, the J call TRBJ1-2; D gene ambiguous. V was cut by 2 bases and J by 7 bases, with 15 bases left in between. The V gene's germline CDR1 is SGHRS and CDR2 YFSETQ. The CDR3 totals 14 residues.

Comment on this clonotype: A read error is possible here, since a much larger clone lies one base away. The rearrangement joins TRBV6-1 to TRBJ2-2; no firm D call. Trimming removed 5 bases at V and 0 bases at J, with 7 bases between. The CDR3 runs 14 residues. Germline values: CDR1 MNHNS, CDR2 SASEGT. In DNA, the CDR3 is TGTGCCAGCAGTCGACGGTCGAACACCGGGGAGCTGTTTTTT. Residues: CASSRRSNTGELFF.

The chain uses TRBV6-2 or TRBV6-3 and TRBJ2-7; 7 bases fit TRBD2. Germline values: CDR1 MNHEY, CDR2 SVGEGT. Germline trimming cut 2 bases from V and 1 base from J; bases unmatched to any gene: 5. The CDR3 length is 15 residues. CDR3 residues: CASSYEPGGSYEQYF. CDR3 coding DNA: TGTGCCAGCAGTTACGAGCCGGGGGGATCCTACGAGCAGTACTTC.

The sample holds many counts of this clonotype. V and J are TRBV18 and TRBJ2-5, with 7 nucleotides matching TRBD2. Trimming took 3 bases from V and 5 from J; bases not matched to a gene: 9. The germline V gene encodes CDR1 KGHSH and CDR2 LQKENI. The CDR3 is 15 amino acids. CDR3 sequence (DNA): TGTGCCAGCTCACCGGTACGGGAGGTAGGGGAGACCCAGTACTTC. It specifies CASSPVREVGETQYF.

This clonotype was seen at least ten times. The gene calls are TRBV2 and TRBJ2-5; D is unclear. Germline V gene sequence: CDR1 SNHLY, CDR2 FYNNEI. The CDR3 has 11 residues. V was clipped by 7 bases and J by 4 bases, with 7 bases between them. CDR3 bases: TGTGCCAGCACCCGGCTAGAGACCCAGTACTTC. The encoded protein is CASTRLETQYF.

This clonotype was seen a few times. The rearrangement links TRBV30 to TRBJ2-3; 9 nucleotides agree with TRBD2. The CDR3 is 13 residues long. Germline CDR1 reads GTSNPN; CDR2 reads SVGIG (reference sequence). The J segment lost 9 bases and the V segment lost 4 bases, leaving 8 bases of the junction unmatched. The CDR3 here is CAWIPIAGDTQYF. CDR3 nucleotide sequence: TGTGCCTGGATCCCTATAGCGGGAGACACGCAGTATTTT.

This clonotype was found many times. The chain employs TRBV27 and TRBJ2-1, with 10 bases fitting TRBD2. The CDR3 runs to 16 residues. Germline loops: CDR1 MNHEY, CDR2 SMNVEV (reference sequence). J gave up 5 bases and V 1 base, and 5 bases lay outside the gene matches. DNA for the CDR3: TGTGCCAGCAGTTTATTTGGACTAGCGGAAAACAATGAGCAGTTCTTC. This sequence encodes CASSLFGLAENNEQFF.

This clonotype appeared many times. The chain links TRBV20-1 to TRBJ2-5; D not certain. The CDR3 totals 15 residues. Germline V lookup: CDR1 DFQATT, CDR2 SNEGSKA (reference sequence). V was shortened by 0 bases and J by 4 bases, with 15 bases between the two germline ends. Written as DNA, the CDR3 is TGCAGTGCTAGAGATCTCACAAGTCCGAGAGAGACCCAGTACTTC. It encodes CSARDLTSPRETQYF.

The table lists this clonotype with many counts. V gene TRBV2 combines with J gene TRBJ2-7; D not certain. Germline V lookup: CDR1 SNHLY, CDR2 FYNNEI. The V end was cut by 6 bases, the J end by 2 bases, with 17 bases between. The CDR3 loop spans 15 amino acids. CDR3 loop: CASSLPGLTPYEQYF. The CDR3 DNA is TGTGCCAGCAGCCTCCCGGGCCTTACACCCTACGAGCAGTACTTC. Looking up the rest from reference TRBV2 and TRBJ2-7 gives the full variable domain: EPEVTQTPSHQVTQMGQEVILRCVPISNHLYFYWYRQILGQKVEFLVSFYNNEISEKSEIFDDQFSVERPDGSNFTLKIRSTKLEDSAMYFCASSLPGLTPYEQYFGPGTRLTVT.

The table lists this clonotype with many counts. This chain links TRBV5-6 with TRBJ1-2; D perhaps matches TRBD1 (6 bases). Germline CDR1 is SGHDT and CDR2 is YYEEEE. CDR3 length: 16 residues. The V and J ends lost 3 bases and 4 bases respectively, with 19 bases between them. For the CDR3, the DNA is TGTGCCAGCAGCTGGGCAGGGGCAGGGCCCCGCTATGGCTACACCTTC. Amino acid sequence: CASSWAGAGPRYGYTF. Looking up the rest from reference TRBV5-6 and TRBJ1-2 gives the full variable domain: DAGVTQSPTHLIKTRGQQVTLRCSPKSGHDTVSWYQQALGQGPQFIFQYYEEEERQRGNFPDRFSGHQFPNYSSELNVNALLLGDSALYLCASSWAGAGPRYGYTFGSGTRLTVV.

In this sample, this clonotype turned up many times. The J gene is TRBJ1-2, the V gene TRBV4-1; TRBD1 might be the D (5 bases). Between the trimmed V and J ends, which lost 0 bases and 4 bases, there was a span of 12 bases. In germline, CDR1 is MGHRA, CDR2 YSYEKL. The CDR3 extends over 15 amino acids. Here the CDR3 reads CASSQDSSGFYGYTF. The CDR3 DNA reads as TGCGCCAGCAGCCAAGATTCGTCAGGGTTCTATGGCTACACCTTC.

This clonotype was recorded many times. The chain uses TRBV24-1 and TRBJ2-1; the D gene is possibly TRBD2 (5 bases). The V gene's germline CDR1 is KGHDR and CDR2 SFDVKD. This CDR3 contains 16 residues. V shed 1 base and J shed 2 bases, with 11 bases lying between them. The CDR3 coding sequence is TGTGCCACCAGTGATTTAAGTAGCGATACCTACAATGAGCAGTTCTTC. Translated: CATSDLSSDTYNEQFF.

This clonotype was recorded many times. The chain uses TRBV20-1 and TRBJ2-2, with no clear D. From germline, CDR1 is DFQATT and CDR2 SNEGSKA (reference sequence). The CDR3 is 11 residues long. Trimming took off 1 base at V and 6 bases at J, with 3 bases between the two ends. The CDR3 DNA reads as TGCAGTGCTAGAGGGGCCGGGGAGCTGTTTTTT. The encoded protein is CSARGAGELFF.

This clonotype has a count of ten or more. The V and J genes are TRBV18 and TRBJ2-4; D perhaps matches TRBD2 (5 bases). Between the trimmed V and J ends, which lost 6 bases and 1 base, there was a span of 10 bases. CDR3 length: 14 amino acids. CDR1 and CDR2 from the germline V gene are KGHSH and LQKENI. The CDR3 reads CASSPSGAKNIQYF. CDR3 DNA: TGTGCCAGCTCTCCGTCGGGGGCCAAAAACATTCAGTACTTC.

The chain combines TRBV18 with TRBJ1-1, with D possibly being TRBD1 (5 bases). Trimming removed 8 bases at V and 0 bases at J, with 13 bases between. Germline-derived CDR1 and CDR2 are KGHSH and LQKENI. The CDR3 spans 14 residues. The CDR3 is CASRPGPMNTEAFF. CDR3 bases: TGTGCCAGCAGACCGGGACCGATGAACACTGAAGCTTTCTTT.

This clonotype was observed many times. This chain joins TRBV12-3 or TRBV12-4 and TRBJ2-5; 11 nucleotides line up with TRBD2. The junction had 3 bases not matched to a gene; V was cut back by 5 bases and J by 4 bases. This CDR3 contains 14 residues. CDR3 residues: CASSVGLAGETQYF. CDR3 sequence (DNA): TGTGCCAGCAGTGTCGGACTAGCGGGAGAGACCCAGTACTTC.

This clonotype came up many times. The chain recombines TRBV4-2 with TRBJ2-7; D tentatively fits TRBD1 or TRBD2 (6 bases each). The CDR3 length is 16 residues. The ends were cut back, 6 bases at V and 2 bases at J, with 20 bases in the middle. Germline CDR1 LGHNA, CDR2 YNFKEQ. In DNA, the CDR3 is TGTGCCAGCAGTCTCGAGGTCGGGGGCCGACCCTACGAGCAGTACTTC. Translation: CASSLEVGGRPYEQYF.